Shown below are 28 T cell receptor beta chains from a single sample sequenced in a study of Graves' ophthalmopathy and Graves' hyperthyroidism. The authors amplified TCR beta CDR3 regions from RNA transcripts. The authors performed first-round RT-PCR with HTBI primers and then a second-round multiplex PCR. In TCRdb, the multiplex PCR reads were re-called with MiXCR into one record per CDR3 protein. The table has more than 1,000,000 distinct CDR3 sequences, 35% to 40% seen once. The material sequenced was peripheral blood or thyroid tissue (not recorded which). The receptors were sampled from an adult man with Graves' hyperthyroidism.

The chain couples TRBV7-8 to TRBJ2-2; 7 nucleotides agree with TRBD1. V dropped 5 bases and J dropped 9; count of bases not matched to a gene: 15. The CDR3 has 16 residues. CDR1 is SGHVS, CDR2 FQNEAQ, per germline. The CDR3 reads CASSPSTGMILRELFF. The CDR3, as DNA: TGTGCCAGCAGCCCCTCGACAGGGATGATTCTACGGGAGCTGTTTTTT.

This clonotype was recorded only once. The CDR3 spells CASSYSGQGKLFF. The CDR3 nucleotides read TGTGCCAGCAGTTACTCGGGACAAGGAAAACTGTTTTTT. The rearrangement uses TRBV2 and TRBJ1-4, with TRBD1 as a possible D gene (6 bases). This CDR3 has 13 residues. From germline, CDR1 is SNHLY and CDR2 FYNNEI. V was shortened by 5 bases and J by 10 bases, with 14 bases between the two germline ends. Looking up the rest from reference TRBV2 and TRBJ1-4 gives the full variable domain: EPEVTQTPSHQVTQMGQEVILRCVPISNHLYFYWYRQILGQKVEFLVSFYNNEISEKSEIFDDQFSVERPDGSNFTLKIRSTKLEDSAMYFCASSYSGQGKLFFGSGTQLSVL.

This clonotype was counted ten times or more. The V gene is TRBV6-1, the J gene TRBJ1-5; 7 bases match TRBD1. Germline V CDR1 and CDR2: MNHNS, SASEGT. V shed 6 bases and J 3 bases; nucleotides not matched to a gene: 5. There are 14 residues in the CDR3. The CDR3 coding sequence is TGTGCCAGCAGCCCCGACAGGGTCAATCAGCCCCAGCATTTT. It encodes CASSPDRVNQPQHF.

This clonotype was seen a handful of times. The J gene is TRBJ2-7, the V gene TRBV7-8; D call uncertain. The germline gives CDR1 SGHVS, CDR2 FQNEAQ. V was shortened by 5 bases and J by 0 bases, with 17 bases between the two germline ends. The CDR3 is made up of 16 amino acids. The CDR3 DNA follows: TGTGCCAGCAGCCCCTTTATCGAGGCTAGCTCCTACGAGCAGTACTTC. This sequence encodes CASSPFIEASSYEQYF. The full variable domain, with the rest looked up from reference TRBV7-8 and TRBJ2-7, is GAGVSQSPRYKVAKRGQDVALRCDPISGHVSLFWYQQALGQGPEFLTYFQNEAQLDKSGLPSDRFFAERPEGSVSTLKIQRTQQEDSAVYLCASSPFIEASSYEQYFGPGTRLTVT.

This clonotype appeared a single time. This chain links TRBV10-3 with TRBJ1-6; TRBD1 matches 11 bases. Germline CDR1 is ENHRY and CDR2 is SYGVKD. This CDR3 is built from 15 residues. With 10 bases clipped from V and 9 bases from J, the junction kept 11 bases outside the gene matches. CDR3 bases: TGTGCCAGCATAGCCGGACAGGGGGCGGCTTCACCCCTCCACTTT. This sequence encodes CASIAGQGAASPLHF.

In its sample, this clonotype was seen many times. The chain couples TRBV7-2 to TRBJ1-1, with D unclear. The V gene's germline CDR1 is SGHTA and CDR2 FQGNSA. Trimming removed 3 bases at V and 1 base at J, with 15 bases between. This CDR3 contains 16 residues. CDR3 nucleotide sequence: TGTGCCAGCAGCTTGACGTTTCAGTTAAGGAACACTGAAGCTTTCTTT. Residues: CASSLTFQLRNTEAFF.

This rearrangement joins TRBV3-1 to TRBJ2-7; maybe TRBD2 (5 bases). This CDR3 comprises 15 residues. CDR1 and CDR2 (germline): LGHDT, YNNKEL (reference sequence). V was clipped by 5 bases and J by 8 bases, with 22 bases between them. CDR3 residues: CASSVDVGGGHQQYF. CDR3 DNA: TGTGCCAGCAGCGTAGACGTCGGCGGAGGTCATCAGCAGTACTTC.

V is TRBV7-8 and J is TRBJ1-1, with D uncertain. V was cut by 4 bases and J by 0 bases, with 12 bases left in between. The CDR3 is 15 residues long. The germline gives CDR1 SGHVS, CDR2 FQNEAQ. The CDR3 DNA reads TGTGCCAGCAGCTCCCGGACGGCCTTGAACACTGAAGCTTTCTTT. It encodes CASSSRTALNTEAFF.

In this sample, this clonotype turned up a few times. The CDR3 loop reads CASSQAGQGANTGELFF. DNA of the CDR3: TGTGCCAGCAGCCAAGCGGGACAGGGGGCGAACACCGGGGAGCTGTTTTTT. The genes are TRBV14 and TRBJ2-2; 11 nucleotides agree with TRBD1. In germline, CDR1 is SGHDN, CDR2 FVKESK. V shed 1 base and J 0 bases; nucleotides not matched to a gene: 1. The CDR3 has 17 amino acids.

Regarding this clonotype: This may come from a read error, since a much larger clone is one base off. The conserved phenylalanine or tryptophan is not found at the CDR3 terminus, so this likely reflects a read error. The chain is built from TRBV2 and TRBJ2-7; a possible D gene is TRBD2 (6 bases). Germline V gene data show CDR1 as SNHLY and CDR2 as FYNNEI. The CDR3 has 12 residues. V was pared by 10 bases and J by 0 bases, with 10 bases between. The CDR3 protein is CANATSSYEQYL. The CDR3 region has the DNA TGTGCCAACGCGACTAGCTCCTACGAGCAGTACCTC.

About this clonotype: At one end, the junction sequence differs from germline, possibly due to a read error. The CDR3 loop is CASSYRTGITEAFF. As DNA, the CDR3 is TGTGCCAGCAGTTACCGGACAGGAATCACTGAAGCTTTCTTT. V and J are TRBV10-3 and TRBJ1-1; 7 nucleotides agree with TRBD1. Germline V CDR1 and CDR2: ENHRY, SYGVKD. The CDR3 consists of 14 residues.

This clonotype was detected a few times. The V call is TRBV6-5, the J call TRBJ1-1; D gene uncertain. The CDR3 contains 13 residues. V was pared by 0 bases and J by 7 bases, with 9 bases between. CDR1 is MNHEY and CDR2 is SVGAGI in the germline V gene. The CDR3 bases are TGTGCCAGCAGTTACTCTGTCGATTATGAAGCTTTCTTT. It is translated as CASSYSVDYEAFF.

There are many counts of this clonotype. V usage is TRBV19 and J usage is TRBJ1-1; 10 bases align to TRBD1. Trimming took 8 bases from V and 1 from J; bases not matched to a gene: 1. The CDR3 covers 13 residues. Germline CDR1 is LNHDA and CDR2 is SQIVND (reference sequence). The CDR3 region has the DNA TGTGCCAGTGACAGGGGGCCGAACACTGAAGCTTTCTTT. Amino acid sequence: CASDRGPNTEAFF.

CDR3 sequence (DNA): TGTGCCAGCAGTTTCGGCTCCACCTACGAGCAGTACTTC. This encodes CASSFGSTYEQYF. The V and J genes are TRBV12-3 or TRBV12-4 and TRBJ2-7; D is uncertain. V gave up 3 bases and J gave up 2 bases, with 8 bases separating them. The CDR3 runs to 13 residues.

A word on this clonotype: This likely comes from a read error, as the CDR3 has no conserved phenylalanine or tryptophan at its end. The CDR3: CASSYDGRSNQPQHL. CDR3 nucleotide sequence: TGTGCCAGCAGTTACGACGGGAGGAGCAATCAGCCCCAGCATCTT. The V call is TRBV12-3 or TRBV12-4, the J call TRBJ1-5; unclear D gene. V was trimmed by 4 bases and J by 1 base, leaving 11 bases between them. This CDR3 has 15 residues.

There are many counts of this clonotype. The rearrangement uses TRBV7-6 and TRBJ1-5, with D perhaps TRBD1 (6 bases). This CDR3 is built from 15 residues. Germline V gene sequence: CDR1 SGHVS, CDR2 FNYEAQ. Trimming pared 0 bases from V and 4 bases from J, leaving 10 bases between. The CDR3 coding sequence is TGTGCCAGCAGCTTAGCACGGGGGGCGAATCAGCCCCAGCATTTT. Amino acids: CASSLARGANQPQHF.

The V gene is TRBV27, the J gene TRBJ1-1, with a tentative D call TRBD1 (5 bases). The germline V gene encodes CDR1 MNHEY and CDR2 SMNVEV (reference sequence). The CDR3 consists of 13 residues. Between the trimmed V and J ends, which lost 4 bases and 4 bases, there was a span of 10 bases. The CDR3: CASSSGYGTEAFF. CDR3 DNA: TGTGCCAGCAGTTCAGGGTACGGCACTGAAGCTTTCTTT.

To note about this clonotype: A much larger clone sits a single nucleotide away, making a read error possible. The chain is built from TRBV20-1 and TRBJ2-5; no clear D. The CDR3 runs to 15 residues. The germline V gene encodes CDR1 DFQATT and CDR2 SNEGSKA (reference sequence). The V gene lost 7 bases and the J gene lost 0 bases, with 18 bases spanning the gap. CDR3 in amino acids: CSGGSELLDQETQYF. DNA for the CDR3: TGCAGTGGAGGATCGGAACTCCTCGACCAAGAGACCCAGTACTTC.

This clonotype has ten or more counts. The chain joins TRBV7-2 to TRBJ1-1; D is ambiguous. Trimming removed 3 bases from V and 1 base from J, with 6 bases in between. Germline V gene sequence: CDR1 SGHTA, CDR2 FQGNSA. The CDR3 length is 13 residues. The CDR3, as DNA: TGTGCCAGCAGCTTGTACACGAACACTGAAGCTTTCTTT. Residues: CASSLYTNTEAFF.

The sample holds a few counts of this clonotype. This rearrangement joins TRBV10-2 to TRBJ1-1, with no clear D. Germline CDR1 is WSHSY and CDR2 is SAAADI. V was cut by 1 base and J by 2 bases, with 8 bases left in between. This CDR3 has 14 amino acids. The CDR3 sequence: CASSEYQLNTEAFF. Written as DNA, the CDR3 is TGCGCCAGCAGTGAGTACCAGCTAAACACTGAAGCTTTCTTT.

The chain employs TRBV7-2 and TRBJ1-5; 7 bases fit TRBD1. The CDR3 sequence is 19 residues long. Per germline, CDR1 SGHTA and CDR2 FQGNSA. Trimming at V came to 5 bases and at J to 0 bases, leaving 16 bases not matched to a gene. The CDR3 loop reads CASSQGQAGPGSSNQPQHF. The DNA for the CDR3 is TGTGCCAGCAGCCAAGGACAGGCAGGGCCAGGTAGTAGCAATCAGCCCCAGCATTTT.

This CDR3 reads CSVDWGSYGYTF. Written as DNA, the CDR3 is TGCAGCGTTGACTGGGGTTCCTATGGCTACACCTTC. The chain carries TRBV29-1 and TRBJ1-2; D gene ambiguous. The CDR3 has 12 residues. The V gene lost 3 bases and the J gene lost 4 bases, with 9 bases spanning the gap. Germline loops: CDR1 SQVTM, CDR2 ANQGSEA. The full variable domain, rest sourced from reference TRBV29-1 and TRBJ1-2, is SAVISQKPSRDICQRGTSLTIQCQVDSQVTMMFWYRQQPGQSLTLIATANQGSEATYESGFVIDKFPISRPNLTFSTLTVSNMSPEDSSIYLCSVDWGSYGYTFGSGTRLTVV.

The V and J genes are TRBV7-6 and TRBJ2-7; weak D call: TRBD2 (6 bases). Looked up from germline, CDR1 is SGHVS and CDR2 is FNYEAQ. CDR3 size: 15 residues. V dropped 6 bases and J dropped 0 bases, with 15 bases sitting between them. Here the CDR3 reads CASRHSGSYSYEQYF. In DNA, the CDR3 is TGTGCCAGCAGACATAGCGGAAGCTACTCCTACGAGCAGTACTTC.

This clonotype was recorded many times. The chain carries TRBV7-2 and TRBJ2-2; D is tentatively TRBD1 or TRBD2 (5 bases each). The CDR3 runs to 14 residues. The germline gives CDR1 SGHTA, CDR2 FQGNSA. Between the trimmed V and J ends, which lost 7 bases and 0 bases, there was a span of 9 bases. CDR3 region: CASTQGPNTGELFF. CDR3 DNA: TGTGCCAGCACCCAGGGACCGAACACCGGGGAGCTGTTTTTT.

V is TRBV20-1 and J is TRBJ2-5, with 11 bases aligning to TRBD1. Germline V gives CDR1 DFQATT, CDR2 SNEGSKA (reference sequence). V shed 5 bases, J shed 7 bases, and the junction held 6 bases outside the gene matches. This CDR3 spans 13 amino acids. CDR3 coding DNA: TGCAGTGCTCGGGACAGGGGGATGGGGACCCAGTACTTC. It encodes CSARDRGMGTQYF.

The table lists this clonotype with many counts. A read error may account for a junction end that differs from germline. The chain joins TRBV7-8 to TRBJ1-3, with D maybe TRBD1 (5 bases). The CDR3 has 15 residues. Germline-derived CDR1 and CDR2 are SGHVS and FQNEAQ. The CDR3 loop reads CASSLTGPGGDTIYF. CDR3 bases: TGTGCCAGCAGCCTGACGGGACCCGGTGGAGACACCATATATTTT. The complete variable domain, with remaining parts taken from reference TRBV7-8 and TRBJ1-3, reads GAGVSQSPRYKVAKRGQDVALRCDPISGHVSLFWYQQALGQGPEFLTYFQNEAQLDKSGLPSDRFFAERPEGSVSTLKIQRTQQEDSAVYLCASSLTGPGGDTIYFGEGSWLTVV.

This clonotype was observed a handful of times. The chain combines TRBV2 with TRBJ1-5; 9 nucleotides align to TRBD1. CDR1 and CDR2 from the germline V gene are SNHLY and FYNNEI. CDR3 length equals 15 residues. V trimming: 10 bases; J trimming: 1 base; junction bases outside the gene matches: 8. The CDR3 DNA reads TGTGCCAAGGAACAGGGGGCTGTGAGCAATCAGCCCCAGCATTTT. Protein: CAKEQGAVSNQPQHF.

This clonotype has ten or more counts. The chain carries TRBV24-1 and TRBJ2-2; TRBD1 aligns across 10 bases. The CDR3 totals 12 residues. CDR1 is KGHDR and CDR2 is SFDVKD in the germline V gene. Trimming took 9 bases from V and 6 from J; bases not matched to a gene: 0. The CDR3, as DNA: TGTGCCACCGACAGGGGGCCCGGGGAGCTGTTTTTT. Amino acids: CATDRGPGELFF.